The 29 T cell receptor beta chains reported below all come from one sample, sequenced in a study of T cells after yellow fever vaccination. MiXCR was run by TCRdb on the 5' RACE reads, yielding one entry per CDR3 protein. This table holds about 300,000 distinct CDR3 sequences, under 9% found once. The sample here was CD4+ T cells sorted from PBMCs, taken 5 days after the yellow fever booster vaccination. The receptor source for this set is a man aged 18 to 29 who received the YFV17D yellow fever vaccine.

This chain joins TRBV2 and TRBJ2-7, with 7 bases that match TRBD2. The V and J ends lost 6 bases and 6 bases, in that order; junction bases with no gene match: 5. CDR3 length: 12 residues. CDR1 SNHLY and CDR2 FYNNEI come from the germline V gene. This chain's CDR3 is CASSLAAFEQYV. The CDR3 DNA reads as TGTGCCAGCAGCCTAGCGGCCTTCGAGCAGTACGTC.

V gene TRBV5-1 combines with J gene TRBJ2-2; a possible D gene is TRBD1 (5 bases). V gave up 4 bases and J gave up 1 base, with 11 bases separating them. Germline loops: CDR1 SGHRS, CDR2 YFSETQ. This CDR3 has 15 residues. In nucleotides, the CDR3 is TGCGCCAGCAGCACCGCCCAGGGGAACACCGGGGAGCTGTTTTTT. Translating it yields CASSTAQGNTGELFF.

The chain combines TRBV7-2 with TRBJ1-5, with unresolved D. CDR3 length: 12 residues. V gave up 4 bases and J gave up 5 bases, with 6 bases separating them. CDR1 is SGHTA, CDR2 FQGNSA, per germline. The DNA for the CDR3 is TGTGCCAGCAGCTCCATCGATCAGCCCCAGCATTTT. Its protein is CASSSIDQPQHF.

In its sample, this clonotype was seen a few times. The rearrangement uses TRBV4-1 and TRBJ2-2; D possibly corresponds to TRBD2 (6 bases). V was clipped by 1 base and J by 7 bases, with 16 bases between them. The CDR3 totals 16 residues. Germline CDR1 is MGHRA and CDR2 is YSYEKL. CDR3 coding DNA: TGCGCCAGCAGCCAAGGATTTGCGGGGACGGGCGGGGAGCTGTTTTTT. This codes for CASSQGFAGTGGELFF.

The V and J genes are TRBV1 and TRBJ2-7. TRBV1 is reported as a pseudogene. The length of the CDR3 is 15 residues. The CDR3 DNA reads as TGCACCAGCAGCCAAGACGAGACAAACTCCTACGAGCAGTACTTC. Protein: CTSSQDETNSYEQYF.

The DNA of the CDR3 is TGTGCCAGCAGCCAATGGCAGGGTCCCTACGAGCAGTACTTC. Protein sequence: CASSQWQGPYEQYF. The V and J genes are TRBV3-1 and TRBJ2-7; a possible D gene is TRBD1 (5 bases). V was clipped by 2 bases and J by 2 bases, with 10 bases between them. The CDR3 runs to 14 residues. Germline CDR1 reads LGHDT; CDR2 reads YNNKEL (reference sequence).

This clonotype was counted between two and nine times. The J gene is TRBJ1-5, the V gene TRBV20-1; TRBD1 is a possible D gene (5 bases). With 5 bases removed from V and 3 bases from J, the gap between germline ends came to 11 bases. Germline V lookup: CDR1 DFQATT, CDR2 SNEGSKA (reference sequence). This CDR3 comprises 13 residues. CDR3 amino acids: CSALDRHNQPQHF. The CDR3 bases are TGCAGTGCTCTTGACAGACACAATCAGCCCCAGCATTTT.

This clonotype was found a few times. This chain links TRBV2 with TRBJ1-1; no reliable D call. Trimming took off 6 bases at V and 3 bases at J, with 5 bases between the two ends. CDR1 is SNHLY, CDR2 FYNNEI, per germline. The CDR3 covers 11 residues. This CDR3 reads CASREYTEAFF. The DNA of the CDR3 is TGTGCCAGCAGAGAGTACACTGAAGCTTTCTTT. The entire variable domain, with the rest obtained from reference TRBV2 and TRBJ1-1, is as follows: EPEVTQTPSHQVTQMGQEVILRCVPISNHLYFYWYRQILGQKVEFLVSFYNNEISEKSEIFDDQFSVERPDGSNFTLKIRSTKLEDSAMYFCASREYTEAFFGQGTRLTVV.

This clonotype was picked up many times. The CDR3 DNA reads TGTGCCAGCCAAGACCGGAGCTCTGGAAACACCATATATTTT. Amino acids: CASQDRSSGNTIYF. The gene calls are TRBV7-2 and TRBJ1-3; no reliable D call. CDR1 is SGHTA and CDR2 is FQGNSA in the germline V gene. The V end lost 8 bases, the J end lost 0 bases, and 11 bases lay between the germline ends. The CDR3 loop spans 14 amino acids.

This chain joins TRBV5-1 and TRBJ2-3; tentative D call: TRBD1 (6 bases). The germline V and J ends were trimmed by 4 bases and 1 base, with 19 bases remaining between them. Germline lookup yields CDR1 SGHRS and CDR2 YFSETQ. The CDR3 covers 17 residues. The CDR3 DNA reads TGCGCCAGCAGCGGCCAGAGCAGGGGCTATGGCACAGATACGCAGTATTTT. Translation: CASSGQSRGYGTDTQYF.

This clonotype occurred a few times. This chain uses TRBV4-2 with TRBJ2-4, with D unresolved. V was shortened by 1 base and J by 10 bases, with 17 bases between the two germline ends. Germline lookup yields CDR1 LGHNA and CDR2 YNFKEQ. The CDR3 covers 15 residues. In nucleotides, the CDR3 is TGTGCCAGCAGCCAAGGGACCAGCATTCTTGCGATTCAGTACTTC. It translates to CASSQGTSILAIQYF.

Points on this clonotype: Relative to the germline gene, one junction end is altered; a read error may explain this. The V gene is TRBV5-1, the J gene TRBJ1-6; D gene ambiguous. The CDR3 is 15 amino acids. Germline lookup yields CDR1 SGHRS and CDR2 YFSETQ. CDR3 DNA: TGCGCCAGCAGCTTGTCGGTCAGCGGTTTTTCACCCGTCCACTTT. This codes for CASSLSVSGFSPVHF.

This clonotype occurred many times. The chain has TRBV7-8 and TRBJ2-7, with unresolved D. This CDR3 has 11 amino acids. Per germline, CDR1 SGHVS and CDR2 FQNEAQ. Trimming took 3 bases from V and 4 from J, leaving 4 bases between them. The CDR3 DNA reads as TGTGCCAGCAGCTTCCAATACGAGCAGTACTTC. It specifies CASSFQYEQYF.

This clonotype was picked up many times. The chain uses TRBV2 and TRBJ2-2, with TRBD2 identical over 11 bases. The CDR3 covers 14 residues. Trimming took 6 bases from V and 3 from J; bases not matched to a gene: 0. The germline V gene has CDR1 SNHLY and CDR2 FYNNEI. The CDR3: CASRGLADTGELFF. In nucleotides, the CDR3 is TGTGCCAGCAGGGGACTAGCGGACACCGGGGAGCTGTTTTTT.

In this sample, this clonotype turned up a few times. The rearrangement uses TRBV6-2 or TRBV6-3 and TRBJ2-7; TRBD1 might be the D (6 bases). CDR3 size: 15 residues. Germline CDR1 MNHEY, CDR2 SVGEGT. The V gene lost 6 bases and the J gene lost 0 bases, with 15 bases spanning the gap. The CDR3 region is CASRNRAPGSYEQYV. The CDR3 DNA reads TGTGCCAGCAGGAACAGGGCCCCGGGCTCCTACGAGCAGTACGTC.

This chain links TRBV5-1 with TRBJ1-2, with a possible D match to TRBD1 (5 bases). The CDR3 length is 14 residues. Trimming left V 1 base short and J 4 bases short, with 11 bases between. Germline V gene data show CDR1 as SGHRS and CDR2 as YFSETQ. The CDR3 nucleotides are TGCGCCAGCAGCTTGTGGAGGGACGTCTATGGCTACACCTTC. Translating gives CASSLWRDVYGYTF.

In this sample, this clonotype turned up a few times. V gene TRBV4-2 combines with J gene TRBJ2-1; TRBD1 matches at 9 bases. V dropped 3 bases and J dropped 8; count of bases not matched to a gene: 8. Germline V gene lookup returns CDR1 LGHNA and CDR2 YNFKEQ. CDR3 length: 15 amino acids. The CDR3 DNA is TGTGCCAGCAGCCAGCGACAGGGGGTAGGCGATGAGCAGTTCTTC. Translating it yields CASSQRQGVGDEQFF.

The sample holds a few counts of this clonotype. This sequence joins TRBV18 and TRBJ2-4; D gene ambiguous. This CDR3 spans 15 amino acids. Germline assignment: CDR1 KGHSH and CDR2 LQKENI. V lost 4 bases to trimming and J lost 8 bases, with 18 bases between them. CDR3 coding DNA: TGTGCCAGCTCACAGGACCGACTCTTAAAGTACATTCAGTACTTC. Translating gives CASSQDRLLKYIQYF.

This clonotype was detected a few times. The V and J genes are TRBV7-8 and TRBJ1-2; no clear D gene. Per germline, CDR1 SGHVS and CDR2 FQNEAQ. CDR3 length: 15 amino acids. V lost 1 base and J 4 bases, leaving 13 bases between the germline ends. The CDR3 DNA reads as TGTGCCAGCAGCTTAGTCGGGCAGGTCCGCTATGGCTACACCTTC. This translates into CASSLVGQVRYGYTF.

The V call is TRBV2, the J call TRBJ1-1; TRBD1 is a possible D gene (5 bases). Germline V gene data show CDR1 as SNHLY and CDR2 as FYNNEI. The V gene lost 0 bases and the J gene lost 7 bases, with 21 bases spanning the gap. The CDR3 consists of 17 residues. Here the CDR3 DNA reads TGTGCCAGCAGTGAAGCGCGCAGGGCCATGGCTCGTCATGAAGCTTTCTTT. This gives the protein CASSEARRAMARHEAFF.

The chain combines TRBV2 with TRBJ2-7; 7 positions match TRBD2. The CDR3 is 15 residues long. V lost 2 bases, J lost 0 bases, and 4 bases stayed unmatched. Germline-derived CDR1 and CDR2 are SNHLY and FYNNEI. The CDR3 loop reads CASSEMSSGSYEQYV. DNA of the CDR3: TGTGCCAGCAGTGAAATGTCTAGCGGCTCCTACGAGCAGTACGTC.

V is TRBV19 and J is TRBJ2-7; 7 bases are shared with TRBD1. The CDR3 extends over 15 amino acids. Trimming removed 1 base from V and 3 bases from J; junction bases left unmatched: 6. Germline-derived CDR1 and CDR2 are LNHDA and SQIVND (reference sequence). For the CDR3, the DNA is TGTGCCAGTAGTATAGCCGCACAGGGGCTCTACGAGCAGTACTTC. Translating it yields CASSIAAQGLYEQYF.

This clonotype was observed a few times. V and J are TRBV10-3 and TRBJ2-5, with TRBD1 as a possible D gene (6 bases). CDR1 is ENHRY, CDR2 SYGVKD, per germline. CDR3 size: 14 residues. Trimming took off 5 bases at V and 3 bases at J, with 13 bases between the two ends. CDR3 region: CAISPGHGKETQYF. CDR3 sequence (DNA): TGTGCCATCAGTCCGGGACACGGGAAAGAGACCCAGTACTTC.

This clonotype came up many times. This rearrangement joins TRBV18 to TRBJ2-3; D may be TRBD1 (6 bases). V gave up 6 bases and J gave up 5 bases, with 18 bases separating them. Germline lookup yields CDR1 KGHSH and CDR2 LQKENI. The CDR3 has 15 residues. The CDR3 region is CASSTMGARKDTQYF. CDR3 nucleotides: TGTGCCAGCTCCACGATGGGGGCGAGAAAAGATACGCAGTATTTT.

This clonotype turned up a few times. The chain has TRBV7-3 and TRBJ2-2; 9 bases are a match to TRBD2. The germline V gene has CDR1 SGHTA and CDR2 FQGTGA. This CDR3 has 16 residues. Trimming took 1 base from V and 3 from J; bases not matched to a gene: 3. The CDR3: CASSLSGGADTGELFF. CDR3 sequence (DNA): TGTGCCAGCAGCTTAAGCGGGGGGGCCGACACCGGGGAGCTGTTTTTT.

V is TRBV7-2 and J is TRBJ1-1; D unresolved. This CDR3 has 13 amino acids. Trimming left V 4 bases short and J 10 bases short, with 16 bases between. CDR1 is SGHTA and CDR2 is FQGNSA in the germline V gene. CDR3 residues: CASSSDLIKGAFF. DNA for the CDR3: TGTGCCAGCAGCTCCGATCTGATAAAGGGAGCTTTCTTT. The entire variable domain, with the rest obtained from reference TRBV7-2 and TRBJ1-1, is as follows: GAGVSQSPSNKVTEKGKDVELRCDPISGHTALYWYRQSLGQGLEFLIYFQGNSAPDKSGLPSDRFSAERTGGSVSTLTIQRTQQEDSAVYLCASSSDLIKGAFFGQGTRLTVV.

This clonotype has at least ten counts. The chain uses TRBV5-1 and TRBJ2-3, with a possible D match to TRBD2 (7 bases). V was shortened by 3 bases and J by 4 bases, with 9 bases between the two germline ends. Germline assignment: CDR1 SGHRS and CDR2 YFSETQ. This CDR3 region has 13 residues. The DNA for the CDR3 is TGCGCCAGCAGCTGGGAGGGGGCAGATACGCAGTATTTT. Protein: CASSWEGADTQYF.

This chain links TRBV4-2 with TRBJ2-3; D not resolved. Trimming removed 0 bases at V and 8 bases at J, with 6 bases between. The CDR3 is made up of 12 amino acids. Per germline, CDR1 LGHNA and CDR2 YNFKEQ. CDR3 loop: CASSQDSTTQYF. The CDR3 DNA follows: TGTGCCAGCAGCCAAGACTCAACTACGCAGTATTTT.

The table lists this clonotype with a few counts. This chain links TRBV7-2 with TRBJ2-5; 7 nucleotides align to TRBD1. The V gene end was trimmed by 6 bases and the J gene end by 1 base; junction bases not matched to a gene: 2. There are 13 residues in the CDR3. Per the germline V gene, CDR1 is SGHTA and CDR2 is FQGNSA. The DNA of the CDR3 is TGTGCCAGCAGACGACAGGGCCAAGAGACCCAGTACTTC. It specifies CASRRQGQETQYF.